This TCR beta chain was identified in a study of regulatory T cells in long-lasting Graves disease. This clonotype was picked up a small number of times. Its cognate antigen is unknown. RNA extracted from PBMCs served as the sequencing template. Patients came through an endocrinology department, and that department was in Xi'an, China. The study, taken as a whole, reports: Peripheral blood, not thyroid tissue, was the sole material studied. Reduced TCR diversity was observed in persistent Graves' patients versus newly diagnosed patients.

TCRdb redid the calling of the reads with MiXCR, one entry per CDR3 protein. The sample has approximately 1,100 distinct CDR3 sequences, around 78% seen once. This TCR came from a woman aged 25 to 39 with Graves disease. Sequencing was performed on peripheral blood mononuclear cells (PBMCs), taken with antithyroid drug treatment, in newly diagnosed or persistent Graves disease (not recorded which).

The CDR3 here is CASWGQDSSYEQYF. As DNA, the CDR3 is TGTGCCAGCTGGGGACAGGACAGCTCCTACGAGCAGTACTTC. The V call is TRBV27, the J call TRBJ2-7; 8 nucleotides line up with TRBD1. Per the germline V gene, CDR1 is MNHEY and CDR2 is SMNVEV (reference sequence). The CDR3 spans 14 residues. The ends lost 8 bases at V and 0 bases at J; junction bases unmatched: 6.